This is a list of T cell receptor beta chains from one sample in a study of cytomegalovirus exposure and HLA in healthy donors. TCRdb keeps only in-frame clones here, not all; method: immunoSEQ multiplex PCR. This sample has 35,000 to 40,000 clones, with about 66% found just once. Material for sequencing was PBMCs. Receptor source: a man aged 45-65 years in good health and CMV-seropositive. The CDR3 runs from the conserved cysteine through the conserved F or W. A D gene is named only where the DNA matches it firmly. Rows may omit the clone size; those that give it use once, few, many or a size class.

j_gene: TRBJ2-7; len: 14; abundance: -; d_gene: TRBD1; v_gene: TRBV2; CDR3aa: CASSQGTGYYEQYF; CDR3nt: TGTGCCAGCAGCCAGGGGACAGGGTACTACGAGCAGTACTTC
j_gene: TRBJ1-2; len: 15; abundance: -; d_gene: -; v_gene: TRBV2; CDR3aa: CASSEGSGVTYGYTF; CDR3nt: TGTGCCAGCAGTGAAGGGTCAGGCGTAACCTATGGCTACACCTTC
j_gene: TRBJ1-4; len: 17; abundance: -; d_gene: TRBD1; v_gene: TRBV14; CDR3aa: CASSPGTGGFSNEKLFF; CDR3nt: TGTGCCAGCAGCCCTGGGACAGGGGGCTTTAGTAATGAAAAACTGTTTTTT
j_gene: TRBJ2-7; len: 13; abundance: once; d_gene: -; v_gene: TRBV5-4; CDR3aa: CASSFGLSYEQYF; CDR3nt: TGTGCCAGCAGCTTCGGACTTTCCTACGAGCAGTACTTC
j_gene: TRBJ2-3; len: 15; abundance: once; d_gene: TRBD2; v_gene: TRBV25-1; CDR3aa: CASSARTSSPDTQYF; CDR3nt: TGTGCCAGCAGTGCCCGGACTAGCAGCCCAGATACGCAGTATTTT
j_gene: TRBJ1-4; len: 14; abundance: few; d_gene: -; v_gene: TRBV5-6; CDR3aa: CASRPEGVGEKLFF; CDR3nt: TGTGCCAGCAGACCGGAGGGCGTTGGTGAAAAACTGTTTTTT
j_gene: TRBJ2-1; len: 15; abundance: -; d_gene: TRBD2; v_gene: TRBV30; CDR3aa: CAWTGLAGGLSEQFF; CDR3nt: TGTGCCTGGACGGGACTAGCGGGGGGCCTAAGTGAGCAGTTCTTC
j_gene: TRBJ1-1; len: 14; abundance: -; d_gene: TRBD1; v_gene: TRBV7-3; CDR3aa: CASSEQGAGTEAFF; CDR3nt: TGTGCCAGCAGCGAGCAGGGGGCTGGCACTGAAGCTTTCTTT
j_gene: TRBJ2-2; len: 16; abundance: -; d_gene: TRBD1; v_gene: TRBV7-9; CDR3aa: CASSLRQGSNTGELFF; CDR3nt: TGTGCCAGCAGCTTAAGACAGGGCTCGAACACCGGGGAGCTGTTTTTT
j_gene: TRBJ1-5; len: 14; abundance: many; d_gene: TRBD1; v_gene: TRBV6-5; CDR3aa: CASRRTGRNQPQHF; CDR3nt: TGTGCCAGCAGGCGGACAGGGCGTAATCAGCCCCAGCATTTT
j_gene: TRBJ2-2; len: 15; abundance: -; d_gene: -; v_gene: TRBV18; CDR3aa: CASSPGTPFTGELFF; CDR3nt: TGTGCCAGCTCACCAGGGACACCCTTCACCGGGGAGCTGTTTTTT
j_gene: TRBJ2-3; len: 14; abundance: -; d_gene: TRBD2; v_gene: TRBV30; CDR3aa: CAWKGRGVTDTQYF; CDR3nt: TGTGCCTGGAAGGGGCGGGGGGTCACAGATACGCAGTATTTT
j_gene: TRBJ1-1; len: 14; abundance: -; d_gene: -; v_gene: TRBV9; CDR3aa: CASSVNPRPTEAFF; CDR3nt: TGTGCCAGCAGCGTAAATCCCAGGCCAACTGAAGCTTTCTTT
j_gene: TRBJ1-1; len: 13; abundance: -; d_gene: -; v_gene: TRBV11-2; CDR3aa: CASSRGMNTEAFF; CDR3nt: TGTGCCAGCAGCCGCGGCATGAACACTGAAGCTTTCTTT
j_gene: TRBJ1-5; len: 15; abundance: -; d_gene: -; v_gene: TRBV7-9; CDR3aa: CASSSQDTSNQPQHF; CDR3nt: TGTGCCAGCAGCTCCCAGGACACGAGCAATCAGCCCCAGCATTTT
j_gene: TRBJ1-3; len: 15; abundance: -; d_gene: -; v_gene: TRBV11-2; CDR3aa: CASRPDFTSGNTIYF; CDR3nt: TGTGCCAGCAGACCGGACTTTACCTCTGGAAACACCATATATTTT
j_gene: TRBJ2-1; len: 12; abundance: few; d_gene: -; v_gene: TRBV5-6; CDR3aa: CASSFIYNEQFF; CDR3nt: TGTGCCAGCAGCTTCATTTACAATGAGCAGTTCTTC
j_gene: TRBJ1-2; len: 15; abundance: -; d_gene: -; v_gene: TRBV6-6; CDR3aa: CASSYQGPKPGGYTF; CDR3nt: TGTGCCAGCAGTTACCAGGGGCCGAAACCCGGTGGCTACACCTTC
j_gene: TRBJ2-5; len: 15; abundance: -; d_gene: -; v_gene: TRBV7-6; CDR3aa: CASSLAGGSGETQYF; CDR3nt: TGTGCCAGCAGCTTAGCGGGCGGCTCGGGGGAGACCCAGTACTTC
j_gene: TRBJ2-3; len: 14; abundance: -; d_gene: -; v_gene: TRBV6-4; CDR3aa: CASRTDYSTDTQYF; CDR3nt: TGTGCCAGCAGGACGGACTATTCCACAGATACGCAGTATTTT
j_gene: TRBJ1-1; len: 14; abundance: once; d_gene: -; v_gene: TRBV9; CDR3aa: CASSAGTLNTEAFF; CDR3nt: TGTGCCAGCAGCGCCGGGACATTGAACACTGAAGCTTTCTTT
j_gene: TRBJ2-2; len: 13; abundance: -; d_gene: -; v_gene: TRBV28; CDR3aa: CASSFSGGGELFF; CDR3nt: TGTGCCAGCAGTTTTTCCGGGGGCGGGGAGCTGTTTTTT
j_gene: TRBJ2-1; len: 15; abundance: few; d_gene: TRBD2; v_gene: TRBV7-2; CDR3aa: CASSFSGGAHNEQFF; CDR3nt: TGTGCCAGCAGCTTTAGCGGGGGGGCCCACAATGAGCAGTTCTTC
j_gene: TRBJ2-1; len: 14; abundance: -; d_gene: -; v_gene: TRBV30; CDR3aa: CANGGGPTYNEQFF; CDR3nt: TGTGCCAATGGCGGGGGCCCTACCTACAATGAGCAGTTCTTC
j_gene: TRBJ2-7; len: 15; abundance: -; d_gene: -; v_gene: TRBV11-2; CDR3aa: CASNEKGGASYEQYF; CDR3nt: TGTGCCAGCAACGAAAAGGGGGGGGCCTCCTACGAGCAGTACTTC
j_gene: TRBJ2-2; len: 16; abundance: -; d_gene: TRBD2; v_gene: TRBV6-4; CDR3aa: CASSDSTSGGAGELFF; CDR3nt: TGTGCCAGCAGTGACTCGACTAGCGGGGGGGCCGGGGAGCTGTTTTTT
j_gene: TRBJ2-1; len: 12; abundance: few; d_gene: -; v_gene: TRBV6-6; CDR3aa: CASRGGPWEQFF; CDR3nt: TGTGCCAGCAGGGGGGGGCCTTGGGAGCAGTTCTTC